The clone carrying this T cell receptor beta chain occurred once. Libraries were prepared by immunoSEQ multiplex PCR; TCRdb keeps only in-frame clonotypes and omits some of them. Here the sample spans over 2 million clones, just under 95% being singletons. This CDR3 has 17 amino acids. V lost 2 bases, J lost 1 base, and 17 bases lay in between. The germline gives CDR1 MDHEN, CDR2 SYDVKM. The record originates from a study of shared clonotypes between healthy human individuals. This clonotype originated in a man aged 18 to 35 in good health. Some clones in this sample may be carry-over from other donors' samples. Sequenced sample: naive CD4+ T cells from PBMCs. Noted subset: CD45RA+ positively selected. The V call is TRBV28, the J call TRBJ2-5; D possibly corresponds to TRBD2 (6 bases). CDR3 protein: CASSLAGSGAAQETQYF. The DNA of the CDR3 is TGTGCCAGCAGTTTAGCGGGTAGCGGAGCGGCCCAAGAGACCCAGTACTTC.